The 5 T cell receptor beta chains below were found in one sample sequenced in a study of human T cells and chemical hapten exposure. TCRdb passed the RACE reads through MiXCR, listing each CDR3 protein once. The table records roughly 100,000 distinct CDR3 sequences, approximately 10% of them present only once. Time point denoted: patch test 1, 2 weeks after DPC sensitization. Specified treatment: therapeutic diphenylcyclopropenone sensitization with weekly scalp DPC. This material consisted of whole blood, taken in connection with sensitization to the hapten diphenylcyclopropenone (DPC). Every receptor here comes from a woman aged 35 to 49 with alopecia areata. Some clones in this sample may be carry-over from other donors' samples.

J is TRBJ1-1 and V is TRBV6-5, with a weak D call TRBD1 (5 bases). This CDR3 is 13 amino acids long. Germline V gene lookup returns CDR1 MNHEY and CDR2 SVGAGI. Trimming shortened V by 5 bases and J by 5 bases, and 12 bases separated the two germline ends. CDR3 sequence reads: CASSRDLGTEAFF. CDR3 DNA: TGTGCCAGCAGTCGGGACCTGGGAACTGAAGCTTTCTTT.

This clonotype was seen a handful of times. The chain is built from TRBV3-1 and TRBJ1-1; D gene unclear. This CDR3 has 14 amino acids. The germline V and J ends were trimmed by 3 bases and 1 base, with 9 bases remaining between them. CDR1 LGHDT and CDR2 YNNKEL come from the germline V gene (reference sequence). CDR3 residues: CASSHQPGNTEAFF. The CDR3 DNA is TGTGCCAGCAGCCATCAGCCTGGGAACACTGAAGCTTTCTTT. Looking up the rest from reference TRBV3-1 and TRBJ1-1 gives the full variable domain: DTAVSQTPKYLVTQMGNDKSIKCEQNLGHDTMYWYKQDSKKFLKIMFSYNNKELIINETVPNRFSPKSPDKAHLNLHINSLELGDSAVYFCASSHQPGNTEAFFGQGTRLTVV.

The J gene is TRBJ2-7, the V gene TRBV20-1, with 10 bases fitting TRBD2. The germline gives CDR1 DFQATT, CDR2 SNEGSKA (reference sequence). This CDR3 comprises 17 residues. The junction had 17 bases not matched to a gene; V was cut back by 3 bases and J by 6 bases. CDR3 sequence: CSASRPTAGVAGGEQYF. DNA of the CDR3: TGCAGTGCTAGTCGGCCCACCGCGGGAGTAGCGGGAGGCGAGCAGTACTTC.

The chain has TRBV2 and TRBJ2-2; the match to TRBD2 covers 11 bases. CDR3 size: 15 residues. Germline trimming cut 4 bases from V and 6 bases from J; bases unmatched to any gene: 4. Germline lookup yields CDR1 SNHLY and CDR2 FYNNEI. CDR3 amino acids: CASSGLAGLPGELFF. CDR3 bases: TGTGCCAGCAGTGGACTAGCGGGGCTTCCCGGGGAGCTGTTTTTT. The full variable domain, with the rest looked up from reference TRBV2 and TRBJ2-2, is EPEVTQTPSHQVTQMGQEVILRCVPISNHLYFYWYRQILGQKVEFLVSFYNNEISEKSEIFDDQFSVERPDGSNFTLKIRSTKLEDSAMYFCASSGLAGLPGELFFGEGSRLTVL.

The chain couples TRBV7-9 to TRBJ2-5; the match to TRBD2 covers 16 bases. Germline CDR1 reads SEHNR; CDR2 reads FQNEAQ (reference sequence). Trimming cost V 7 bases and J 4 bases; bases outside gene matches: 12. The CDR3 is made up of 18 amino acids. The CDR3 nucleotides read TGTGCCAGCACCCAACCGGGACTAGCGGGAGGGCCCCGAGAGACCCAGTACTTC. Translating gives CASTQPGLAGGPRETQYF. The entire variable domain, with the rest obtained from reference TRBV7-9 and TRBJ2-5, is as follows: DTGVSQNPRHKITKRGQNVTFRCDPISEHNRLYWYRQTLGQGPEFLTYFQNEAQLEKSRLLSDRFSAERPKGSFSTLEIQRTEQGDSAMYLCASTQPGLAGGPRETQYFGPGTRLLVL.